The 31 T cell receptor beta chains listed next were all sequenced from one sample in a study of shared clonotypes between healthy human individuals. Positive CCR7 selection of CD45RO-negative cells yielded the naive CD8 cells, and terminally differentiated effector memory CD45RA+ cells were excluded. Sequenced by immunoSEQ multiplex PCR; TCRdb stores in-frame clones only, minus some. The sample has about 2.2 million clones; 80% to 95% are singletons. Sequencing input: naive CD8+ T cells from PBMCs. These receptors came from a man aged 18 to 29 in good health. Some clones in this sample may be carry-over from other donors' samples.

This clone was detected only a few times. The chain is built from TRBV11-2 and TRBJ1-5; a possible D gene is TRBD1 (5 bases). The CDR3 consists of 14 residues. Germline CDR1 is SGHAT and CDR2 is FQNNGV. V gave up 1 base and J gave up 3 bases, with 7 bases separating them. The DNA of the CDR3 is TGTGCCAGCAGCTTAGTAGGGGACAATCAGCCCCAGCATTTT. Its translation is CASSLVGDNQPQHF.

This chain joins TRBV5-1 and TRBJ2-7, with TRBD1 matching over 9 bases. The germline V gene encodes CDR1 SGHRS and CDR2 YFSETQ. After removal of 1 base from V and 4 bases from J, the junction contained 30 bases not matched to a gene. The CDR3 is 23 amino acids. CDR3 loop: CASSLQGTGISSRAPVVFYEQYF. The DNA for the CDR3 is TGCGCCAGCAGCTTGCAGGGGACAGGGATCTCCTCACGGGCGCCCGTGGTGTTTTACGAGCAGTACTTC.

This clone appeared a single time. The rearrangement uses TRBV28 and TRBJ1-2; D is ambiguous. V shed 5 bases and J shed 5 bases, with 18 bases lying between them. In germline, CDR1 is MDHEN, CDR2 SYDVKM. This CDR3 comprises 15 residues. For the CDR3, the DNA is TGTGCCAGCAGTCCCCTCGGGGTGGGGAGGTATGGCTACACCTTC. Protein product: CASSPLGVGRYGYTF.

The chain is built from TRBV19 and TRBJ2-7; D gene ambiguous. From germline, CDR1 is LNHDA and CDR2 SQIVND (reference sequence). V was cut by 6 bases and J by 3 bases, with 12 bases left in between. The CDR3 is made up of 13 amino acids. The CDR3 is CASSHSPYYEQYF. The CDR3 DNA follows: TGTGCCAGTAGCCACTCCCCCTACTACGAGCAGTACTTC.

This clone was counted between two and nine times. The J gene is TRBJ1-1, the V gene TRBV9; D gene ambiguous. Trimming shortened V by 2 bases and J by 1 base, and 6 bases separated the two germline ends. CDR1 and CDR2 (germline): SGDLS, YYNGEE. The CDR3 runs to 13 residues. The CDR3 DNA reads as TGTGCCAGCAGCGTTAATCAGAACACTGAAGCTTTCTTT. It is translated as CASSVNQNTEAFF. The full variable domain, in which reference TRBV9 and TRBJ1-1 provide the parts outside the CDR3, is DSGVTQTPKHLITATGQRVTLRCSPRSGDLSVYWYQQSLDQGLQFLIQYYNGEERAKGNILERFSAQQFPDLHSELNLSSLELGDSALYFCASSVNQNTEAFFGQGTRLTVV.

V is TRBV19 and J is TRBJ1-1; unclear D gene. This CDR3 spans 15 amino acids. CDR1 is LNHDA, CDR2 SQIVND, per germline (reference sequence). V was trimmed by 4 bases and J by 3 bases, leaving 15 bases between them. The CDR3 loop reads CASSRNKDGHTEAFF. CDR3 DNA sequence: TGTGCCAGTAGTAGAAACAAAGACGGGCACACTGAAGCTTTCTTT.

V is TRBV7-9 and J is TRBJ2-5; D unresolved. Germline V gene data show CDR1 as SEHNR and CDR2 as FQNEAQ (reference sequence). V was pared by 2 bases and J by 5 bases, with 9 bases between. This CDR3 is built from 13 residues. The CDR3 DNA reads TGTGCCAGCAGCTTAACAGAAGGGGAGACCCAGTACTTC. It yields the protein CASSLTEGETQYF.

The CDR3 DNA is TGTGCCAGCAAAGGGACAGGGCTACCCTACACCTTC. Amino acids: CASKGTGLPYTF. The J gene is TRBJ1-2, the V gene TRBV9; 9 bases fit TRBD1. V dropped 6 bases and J dropped 10; count of bases not matched to a gene: 7. CDR1 is SGDLS and CDR2 is YYNGEE in the germline V gene. CDR3 length: 12 amino acids.

The chain combines TRBV10-2 with TRBJ1-2; D unresolved. This CDR3 spans 14 amino acids. Trimming took 6 bases from V and 0 from J, leaving 11 bases between them. Germline V gives CDR1 WSHSY, CDR2 SAAADI. The CDR3 DNA reads TGCGCCAGCAGCGAGGCAGCTCCTAACTATGGCTACACCTTC. Protein sequence: CASSEAAPNYGYTF.

In this sample, this clone turned up once. The chain joins TRBV29-1 to TRBJ1-1; the D gene is possibly TRBD1 (6 bases). V was trimmed by 3 bases and J by 0 bases, leaving 11 bases between them. The CDR3 covers 14 residues. The germline CDR1 and CDR2 sequences are SQVTM and ANQGSEA. The CDR3 nucleotides are TGCAGCGTTGACCCCGGGACAATGAACACTGAAGCTTTCTTT. This gives the protein CSVDPGTMNTEAFF.

J is TRBJ1-2 and V is TRBV2; unclear D gene. The CDR3 covers 12 residues. V was shortened by 2 bases and J by 5 bases, with 6 bases between the two germline ends. CDR1 and CDR2 (germline): SNHLY, FYNNEI. The CDR3 is CASSERSYGYTF. CDR3 nucleotides: TGTGCCAGCAGTGAAAGAAGTTATGGCTACACCTTC.

The rearrangement uses TRBV4-2 and TRBJ2-7; the match to TRBD2 covers 10 bases. The CDR3 covers 18 residues. The ends lost 0 bases at V and 2 bases at J; junction bases unmatched: 10. Germline V gives CDR1 LGHNA, CDR2 YNFKEQ. The CDR3: CASSQESLAGESAYEQYF. CDR3 nucleotide sequence: TGTGCCAGCAGCCAAGAATCCCTAGCGGGAGAGAGCGCCTACGAGCAGTACTTC.

This sequence joins TRBV10-3 and TRBJ2-2; D is unresolved. The CDR3 loop spans 11 amino acids. CDR1 ENHRY and CDR2 SYGVKD come from the germline V gene. The V gene lost 5 bases and the J gene lost 4 bases, with 2 bases spanning the gap. Here the CDR3 reads CAISPTGELFF. In nucleotides, the CDR3 is TGTGCCATCAGTCCCACCGGGGAGCTGTTTTTT.

The chain uses TRBV6-5 and TRBJ2-1; D may be TRBD2 (5 bases). In germline, CDR1 is MNHEY, CDR2 SVGAGI. The CDR3 has 15 amino acids. Trimming removed 2 bases from V and 8 bases from J, with 16 bases in between. CDR3 amino acids: CASSYDTPPGDEQFF. The CDR3 nucleotides are TGTGCCAGCAGTTACGACACCCCGCCCGGGGATGAGCAGTTCTTC.

The chain uses TRBV9 and TRBJ2-7; 14 bases line up with TRBD2. CDR1 is SGDLS, CDR2 YYNGEE, per germline. V trimming: 4 bases; J trimming: 9 bases; junction bases outside the gene matches: 9. The CDR3 contains 15 residues. CDR3 protein: CASSSLGLAGEGQYF. For the CDR3, the DNA is TGTGCCAGCAGCTCATTGGGACTAGCGGGAGAAGGGCAGTACTTC. The full variable domain, completed using reference TRBV9 and TRBJ2-7, is DSGVTQTPKHLITATGQRVTLRCSPRSGDLSVYWYQQSLDQGLQFLIQYYNGEERAKGNILERFSAQQFPDLHSELNLSSLELGDSALYFCASSSLGLAGEGQYFGPGTRLTVT.

This clone occurred once. V usage is TRBV5-1 and J usage is TRBJ2-7, with 8 positions matching TRBD1. There are 15 residues in the CDR3. Germline V gene lookup returns CDR1 SGHRS and CDR2 YFSETQ. J was trimmed by 2 bases and V by 4 bases; bases with no gene match: 8. The CDR3 region has the DNA TGCGCCAGCAGCACCCGGGACAGGCCGCCCTACGAGCAGTACTTC. Protein product: CASSTRDRPPYEQYF.

This chain links TRBV5-1 with TRBJ2-1, with D unresolved. Germline-derived CDR1 and CDR2 are SGHRS and YFSETQ. Between the trimmed V and J ends, which lost 4 bases and 5 bases, there was a span of 22 bases. CDR3 length: 17 amino acids. The CDR3: CASSRIPPGPRHNEQFF. The CDR3 region has the DNA TGCGCCAGCAGCCGTATCCCCCCGGGCCCCCGACACAATGAGCAGTTCTTC.

The chain employs TRBV6-6 and TRBJ2-5; possibly TRBD2 for D (6 bases). Germline V gene sequence: CDR1 MNHNY, CDR2 SVGAGI (reference sequence). The CDR3 has 13 amino acids. V was shortened by 2 bases and J by 3 bases, with 7 bases between the two germline ends. CDR3 residues: CASSYRLEETQYF. CDR3 DNA sequence: TGTGCCAGCAGTTACAGACTAGAAGAGACCCAGTACTTC.

Remarks on this clone: This sample includes further DNA sequences coding for the same CDR3. This chain joins TRBV7-9 and TRBJ1-1; the match to TRBD1 covers 7 bases. With V trimmed by 5 bases and J by 8 bases, 5 bases remained unmatched. Looked up from germline, CDR1 is SEHNR and CDR2 is FQNEAQ (reference sequence). The CDR3 has 12 amino acids. The CDR3 protein is CASSPTGAEAFF. The CDR3 bases are TGTGCCAGCAGCCCAACAGGGGCCGAAGCTTTCTTT.

As concerns this clone: The sample contains more than one DNA sequence encoding this CDR3. The chain carries TRBV7-9 and TRBJ2-7; either TRBD1 or TRBD2 may fit D (5 bases each). Germline values: CDR1 SEHNR, CDR2 FQNEAQ (reference sequence). V was pared by 2 bases and J by 0 bases, with 8 bases between. The CDR3 has 14 amino acids. For the CDR3, the DNA is TGTGCCAGCAGCTTACCGGGACCCTCCTACGAGCAGTACTTC. It encodes CASSLPGPSYEQYF.

The chain is built from TRBV7-7 and TRBJ2-1; no clear D gene. V was clipped by 7 bases and J by 3 bases, with 13 bases between them. Germline lookup yields CDR1 SSHAT and CDR2 FNYEAQ (reference sequence). This CDR3 contains 14 residues. This chain's CDR3 is CASTARRSYNEQFF. In DNA, the CDR3 is TGTGCCAGCACCGCGAGAAGGAGCTACAATGAGCAGTTCTTC.

The chain employs TRBV5-5 and TRBJ1-5, with 11 bases fitting TRBD1. Trimming at V came to 5 bases and at J to 3 bases, leaving 4 bases not matched to a gene. Looked up from germline, CDR1 is SGHKS and CDR2 is YYEKEE (reference sequence). The CDR3 contains 15 residues. CDR3 amino acids: CASREGQGVNQPQHF. In DNA form, the CDR3 reads TGTGCCAGCAGGGAGGGACAGGGGGTCAATCAGCCCCAGCATTTT.

J is TRBJ1-3 and V is TRBV6-5; D is unclear. The CDR3 spans 14 residues. Germline CDR1 and CDR2: MNHEY and SVGAGI. The V gene lost 6 bases and the J gene lost 0 bases, with 9 bases spanning the gap. CDR3 nucleotides: TGTGCCAGCAGCCCCGGGCGCTCTGGAAACACCATATATTTT. Amino acids: CASSPGRSGNTIYF.

This sequence joins TRBV10-3 and TRBJ2-7, with TRBD2 as a possible D gene (6 bases). V lost 10 bases to trimming and J lost 2 bases, with 12 bases between them. There are 12 residues in the CDR3. CDR1 is ENHRY, CDR2 SYGVKD, per germline. The CDR3 region is CASSGWPYEQYF. The CDR3, as DNA: TGTGCCAGTAGCGGATGGCCCTACGAGCAGTACTTC.

The chain couples TRBV27 to TRBJ2-7, with a tentative D call TRBD1 (6 bases). The V gene lost 2 bases and the J gene lost 3 bases, with 14 bases spanning the gap. The CDR3 contains 15 residues. Germline assignment: CDR1 MNHEY and CDR2 SMNVEV (reference sequence). Here the CDR3 DNA reads TGTGCCAGCAGTTTAGATGTCGGCAGGGGCTACGAGCAGTACTTC. Protein sequence: CASSLDVGRGYEQYF.

This chain links TRBV13 with TRBJ2-7, with D unclear. V dropped 5 bases and J dropped 0 bases, with 8 bases sitting between them. The germline V gene has CDR1 PRHDT and CDR2 FYEKMQ (reference sequence). The CDR3 sequence is 13 residues long. CDR3 sequence reads: CASSAPLSYEQYF. CDR3 bases: TGTGCCAGCAGCGCGCCCCTCTCCTACGAGCAGTACTTC.

The chain couples TRBV7-3 to TRBJ2-2; weak D call: TRBD1 (5 bases). V gave up 5 bases and J gave up 4 bases, with 8 bases separating them. Germline V gene sequence: CDR1 SGHTA, CDR2 FQGTGA. The CDR3 totals 13 residues. CDR3 region: CASSPRVTGELFF. The CDR3 nucleotides read TGTGCCAGCAGCCCCAGGGTCACCGGGGAGCTGTTTTTT. Filled out from reference TRBV7-3 and TRBJ2-2, the complete variable domain reads GAGVSQTPSNKVTEKGKYVELRCDPISGHTALYWYRQSLGQGPEFLIYFQGTGAADDSGLPNDRFFAVRPEGSVSTLKIQRTERGDSAVYLCASSPRVTGELFFGEGSRLTVL.

This clone was found once. The V and J genes are TRBV27 and TRBJ1-2; D possibly corresponds to TRBD1 (6 bases). Germline CDR1 MNHEY, CDR2 SMNVEV (reference sequence). With 6 bases removed from V and 2 bases from J, the gap between germline ends came to 13 bases. This CDR3 region has 14 residues. The CDR3 here is CASSTNRANYGYTF. CDR3 in DNA: TGTGCCAGCAGCACAAACAGGGCCAACTATGGCTACACCTTC.

This rearrangement joins TRBV11-2 to TRBJ2-5; D is perhaps TRBD1 or TRBD2 (5 bases each). The length of the CDR3 is 16 residues. Germline-derived CDR1 and CDR2 are SGHAT and FQNNGV. V shed 1 base and J shed 5 bases, with 17 bases lying between them. CDR3 amino acids: CASSLGLGEGFETQYF. CDR3 nucleotide sequence: TGTGCCAGCAGCTTAGGGTTGGGGGAAGGGTTTGAGACCCAGTACTTC.

The genes are TRBV28 and TRBJ1-2; perhaps TRBD1 as D (6 bases). V was cut by 4 bases and J by 5 bases, with 17 bases left in between. Germline-derived CDR1 and CDR2 are MDHEN and SYDVKM. The CDR3 runs 15 residues. The CDR3: CASSSTGSQGYGYTF. The DNA of the CDR3 is TGTGCCAGCAGTTCGACCGGGTCCCAGGGGTATGGCTACACCTTC.

The chain combines TRBV9 with TRBJ2-1; TRBD2 matches at 10 bases. This CDR3 contains 15 residues. V lost 3 bases, J lost 5 bases, and 5 bases stayed unmatched. Per germline, CDR1 SGDLS and CDR2 YYNGEE. The CDR3 region has the DNA TGTGCCAGCAGCGGAGCGGGAGGGCTAAACAATGAGCAGTTCTTC. This encodes CASSGAGGLNNEQFF.